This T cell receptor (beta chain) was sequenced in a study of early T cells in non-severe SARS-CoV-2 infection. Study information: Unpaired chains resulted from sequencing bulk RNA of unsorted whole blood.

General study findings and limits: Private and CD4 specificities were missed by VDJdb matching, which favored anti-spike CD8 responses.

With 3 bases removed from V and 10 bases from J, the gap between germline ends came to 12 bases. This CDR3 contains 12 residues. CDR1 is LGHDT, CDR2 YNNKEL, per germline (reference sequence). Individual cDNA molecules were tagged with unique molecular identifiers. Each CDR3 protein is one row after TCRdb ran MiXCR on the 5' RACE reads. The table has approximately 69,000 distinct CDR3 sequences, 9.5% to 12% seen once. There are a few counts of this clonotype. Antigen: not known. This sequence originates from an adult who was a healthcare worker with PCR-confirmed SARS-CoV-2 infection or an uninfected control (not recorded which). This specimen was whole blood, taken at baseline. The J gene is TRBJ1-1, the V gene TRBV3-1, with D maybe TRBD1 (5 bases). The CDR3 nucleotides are TGTGCCAGCAGCCAGGGGACCCTGAGAGCTTTCTTT. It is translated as CASSQGTLRAFF.